The next 23 T cell receptor beta chains were all read from a single sample in a study of early T cells in non-severe SARS-CoV-2 infection. MiXCR, run by TCRdb on the 5' RACE reads, gives a single entry per CDR3 protein. Here the sample spans tens of thousands of distinct CDR3 sequences, about a tenth being singletons. The sample was whole blood. The receptors stem from an adult who was a healthcare worker with PCR-confirmed SARS-CoV-2 infection or an uninfected control (not recorded which).

The V and J genes are TRBV28 and TRBJ2-6; tentative D call: TRBD2 (7 bases). This CDR3 has 16 residues. CDR1 and CDR2 (germline): MDHEN, SYDVKM. The V gene lost 6 bases and the J gene lost 2 bases, with 14 bases spanning the gap. The CDR3 is CASRRGGGTGANVLTF. The DNA of the CDR3 is TGTGCCAGCAGAAGAGGGGGAGGGACTGGGGCCAACGTCCTGACTTTC.

Many counts were recorded for this clonotype. The chain uses TRBV7-2 and TRBJ1-1; 8 bases agree with TRBD1. Germline CDR1 is SGHTA and CDR2 is FQGNSA. The CDR3 has 13 amino acids. The trim removed 3 bases at V and 6 bases at J, leaving 3 bases unmatched. CDR3 sequence reads: CASSLDREAEAFF. DNA for the CDR3: TGTGCCAGCAGCTTGGACAGGGAGGCTGAAGCTTTCTTT. The full variable domain, rest sourced from reference TRBV7-2 and TRBJ1-1, is GAGVSQSPSNKVTEKGKDVELRCDPISGHTALYWYRQSLGQGLEFLIYFQGNSAPDKSGLPSDRFSAERTGGSVSTLTIQRTQQEDSAVYLCASSLDREAEAFFGQGTRLTVV.

This chain connects TRBV12-3 or TRBV12-4 to TRBJ2-1; maybe TRBD2 (6 bases). This CDR3 comprises 13 residues. V dropped 0 bases and J dropped 13 bases, with 13 bases sitting between them. The CDR3 DNA is TGTGCCAGCAGTTTAGCTACCGGGACTTCCCAGTTCTTC. The encoded protein is CASSLATGTSQFF.

This chain uses TRBV24-1 with TRBJ2-1; D call uncertain. CDR1 and CDR2 (germline): KGHDR, SFDVKD. The V gene lost 8 bases and the J gene lost 0 bases, with 19 bases spanning the gap. The CDR3 is made up of 17 amino acids. The CDR3 loop reads CATNLDPGHFSYNEQFF. The CDR3 DNA reads TGTGCCACCAATTTAGACCCAGGCCACTTCTCCTACAATGAGCAGTTCTTC.

The chain joins TRBV20-1 to TRBJ1-4, with D unresolved. V dropped 0 bases and J dropped 8 bases, with 16 bases sitting between them. The CDR3 has 15 amino acids. Germline CDR1 is DFQATT and CDR2 is SNEGSKA (reference sequence). CDR3 region: CSARDRREGREKLFF. CDR3 sequence (DNA): TGCAGTGCTAGAGATCGAAGGGAAGGTCGCGAAAAACTGTTTTTT.

This clonotype has a handful of counts. The chain joins TRBV24-1 to TRBJ1-1; D is uncertain. V was trimmed by 4 bases and J by 2 bases, leaving 7 bases between them. Germline V gene sequence: CDR1 KGHDR, CDR2 SFDVKD. CDR3 length: 13 residues. The CDR3 nucleotides are TGTGCCACCAGTGACCCAGATAACACTGAAGCTTTCTTT. It specifies CATSDPDNTEAFF.

In this sample, this clonotype turned up a few times. The chain links TRBV10-3 to TRBJ2-7; 8 bases map to TRBD2. Germline V gene data show CDR1 as ENHRY and CDR2 as SYGVKD. The CDR3 consists of 14 residues. Unmatched junction bases numbered 8, after V lost 6 bases and J lost 4 bases. The CDR3 coding sequence is TGTGCCATCAGCCGGGGGGGGACGGCTTACGAGCAGTACTTC. This sequence encodes CAISRGGTAYEQYF.

This clonotype has a handful of counts. The rearrangement joins TRBV7-2 to TRBJ2-3; the D call may be TRBD1 or TRBD2 (5 bases each). CDR1 SGHTA and CDR2 FQGNSA come from the germline V gene. Between the trimmed V and J ends, which lost 1 base and 4 bases, there was a span of 15 bases. This CDR3 is built from 16 residues. The CDR3 sequence is CASSLVFARGADTQYF. The CDR3 nucleotides are TGTGCCAGCAGCTTAGTCTTCGCGCGAGGGGCAGATACGCAGTATTTT.

This clonotype has a handful of counts. V usage is TRBV7-9 and J usage is TRBJ2-1; 11 bases agree with TRBD2. The germline CDR1 and CDR2 sequences are SEHNR and FQNEAQ (reference sequence). V lost 5 bases to trimming and J lost 5 bases; unmatched junction nucleotides: 5. The CDR3 contains 15 residues. The CDR3 here is CASSQLAGEDNEQFF. The CDR3 bases are TGTGCCAGCAGCCAACTAGCGGGAGAAGACAATGAGCAGTTCTTC. Looking up the rest from reference TRBV7-9 and TRBJ2-1 gives the full variable domain: DTGVSQNPRHKITKRGQNVTFRCDPISEHNRLYWYRQTLGQGPEFLTYFQNEAQLEKSRLLSDRFSAERPKGSFSTLEIQRTEQGDSAMYLCASSQLAGEDNEQFFGPGTRLTVL.

The chain has TRBV4-3 and TRBJ2-7, with TRBD2 identical over 7 bases. Trimming removed 4 bases from V and 4 bases from J; junction bases left unmatched: 7. This CDR3 comprises 14 residues. Germline CDR1 and CDR2: LGHNA and YSLEER. CDR3 residues: CASSRTSSGYEQYF. DNA of the CDR3: TGCGCCAGCAGCCGGACTAGTTCAGGGTACGAGCAGTACTTC.

This clonotype showed up just a few times. This chain joins TRBV9 and TRBJ2-3; no definite D call. Germline values: CDR1 SGDLS, CDR2 YYNGEE. This CDR3 comprises 14 residues. Deletions cut 0 bases from V and 1 base from J, with 6 bases between. DNA of the CDR3: TGTGCCAGCAGCGTAGGCTACGGCACAGATACGCAGTATTTT. This gives the protein CASSVGYGTDTQYF.

This clonotype occurred a few times. The chain carries TRBV24-1 and TRBJ2-3, with TRBD1 as a possible D gene (5 bases). Trimming took off 1 base at V and 0 bases at J, with 7 bases between the two ends. Germline assignment: CDR1 KGHDR and CDR2 SFDVKD. The CDR3 has 15 amino acids. The chain's CDR3 is CATSDFRQSTDTQYF. The CDR3 coding sequence is TGTGCCACCAGTGATTTCCGACAGAGCACAGATACGCAGTATTTT.

A few counts support this clonotype. The J gene is TRBJ2-3, the V gene TRBV9, with no clear D. CDR3 length: 14 amino acids. With 0 bases removed from V and 4 bases from J, the gap between germline ends came to 9 bases. Germline CDR1 is SGDLS and CDR2 is YYNGEE. The CDR3 DNA is TGTGCCAGCAGCGTAGCTGTCGTGTCAGATACGCAGTATTTT. Its protein is CASSVAVVSDTQYF.

The chain recombines TRBV28 with TRBJ1-3, with 8 bases aligning to TRBD1. Trimming at V came to 5 bases and at J to 9 bases, leaving 12 bases not matched to a gene. This CDR3 spans 15 amino acids. The germline V gene encodes CDR1 MDHEN and CDR2 SYDVKM. The CDR3 loop is CASSTKDRAFVTIYF. The CDR3 DNA sequence: TGTGCCAGCAGTACAAAGGACAGGGCCTTCGTCACCATATATTTT. The whole variable domain, remainder taken from reference TRBV28 and TRBJ1-3, is DVKVTQSSRYLVKRTGEKVFLECVQDMDHENMFWYRQDPGLGLRLIYFSYDVKMKEKGDIPEGYSVSREKKERFSLILESASTNQTSMYLCASSTKDRAFVTIYFGEGSWLTVV.

The V gene is TRBV20-1, the J gene TRBJ2-1; TRBD2 agrees at 7 bases. This CDR3 contains 11 residues. Germline CDR1 and CDR2: DFQATT and SNEGSKA (reference sequence). The J segment lost 14 bases and the V segment lost 0 bases, leaving 4 bases of the junction unmatched. The CDR3, as DNA: TGCAGTGCTAGAGAGCGGGAGATCGAGTTCTTC. Translated, it gives CSAREREIEFF.

The chain links TRBV7-9 to TRBJ2-3; TRBD2 matches at 10 bases. The CDR3 totals 15 residues. V lost 1 base, J lost 5 bases, and 3 bases stayed unmatched. Germline V lookup: CDR1 SEHNR, CDR2 FQNEAQ (reference sequence). CDR3 protein: CASSLVSSGRDTQYF. The CDR3 bases are TGTGCCAGCAGCTTAGTGTCTAGCGGGAGAGATACGCAGTATTTT.

This rearrangement joins TRBV2 to TRBJ2-4; maybe TRBD2 (5 bases). The V and J ends lost 7 bases and 6 bases respectively, with 10 bases between them. The germline V gene encodes CDR1 SNHLY and CDR2 FYNNEI. This CDR3 comprises 12 residues. The CDR3 loop is CASKDWGNIQYF. CDR3 in DNA: TGTGCCAGCAAGGACTGGGGAAACATTCAGTACTTC.

This chain connects TRBV9 to TRBJ2-3; D unclear. CDR1 and CDR2 from the germline V gene are SGDLS and YYNGEE. The ends were cut back, 6 bases at V and 0 bases at J, with 14 bases in the middle. The CDR3 has 15 amino acids. The CDR3 region is CASTTADRSTDTQYF. In DNA form, the CDR3 reads TGTGCCAGCACTACGGCGGACCGAAGCACAGATACGCAGTATTTT.

The V and J genes are TRBV12-3 or TRBV12-4 and TRBJ1-1, with TRBD1 matching over 10 bases. CDR3 length equals 14 residues. V trimming: 8 bases; J trimming: 5 bases; junction bases outside the gene matches: 8. CDR3 loop: CASSRTGGQTEAFF. CDR3 bases: TGTGCCAGCTCCCGGACAGGGGGTCAAACTGAAGCTTTCTTT.

This clonotype was detected ten times or more. The rearrangement joins TRBV5-8 to TRBJ1-2; D is ambiguous. Deletions cut 0 bases from V and 2 bases from J, with 5 bases between. The CDR3 length is 13 residues. CDR1 and CDR2 from the germline V gene are SGHTS and YDEGEE. CDR3 region: CASSLGRNYGYTF. As DNA, the CDR3 is TGTGCCAGCAGCTTGGGTCGCAACTATGGCTACACCTTC. The full variable domain, completed using reference TRBV5-8 and TRBJ1-2, is EAGVTQSPTHLIKTRGQQATLRCSPISGHTSVYWYQQALGLGLQFLLWYDEGEERNRGNFPPRFSGRQFPNYSSELNVNALELEDSALYLCASSLGRNYGYTFGSGTRLTVV.

The chain couples TRBV11-2 to TRBJ1-2; maybe TRBD1 (5 bases). CDR1 is SGHAT, CDR2 FQNNGV, per germline. This CDR3 is 16 amino acids long. Between the trimmed V and J ends, which lost 5 bases and 1 base, there was a span of 17 bases. In DNA form, the CDR3 reads TGTGCCAGCAGCGTCACCCCGGGGCGAGATAACTATGGCTACACCTTC. This sequence encodes CASSVTPGRDNYGYTF. The whole variable domain, filled in from reference TRBV11-2 and TRBJ1-2, reads EAGVAQSPRYKIIEKRQSVAFWCNPISGHATLYWYQQILGQGPKLLIQFQNNGVVDDSQLPKDRFSAERLKGVDSTLKIQPAKLEDSAVYLCASSVTPGRDNYGYTFGSGTRLTVV.

This clonotype was detected only a few times. The chain couples TRBV9 to TRBJ2-5; D could derive from TRBD1 or TRBD2 (5 bases each). Germline loops: CDR1 SGDLS, CDR2 YYNGEE. The CDR3 runs to 15 residues. The ends were cut back, 0 bases at V and 7 bases at J, with 16 bases in the middle. The CDR3 region has the DNA TGTGCCAGCAGCGTAGATCCCGACTATGGGGGGACCCAGTACTTC. This translates into CASSVDPDYGGTQYF.

This clonotype was found many times. V usage is TRBV12-3 or TRBV12-4 and J usage is TRBJ2-1, with TRBD2 matching over 10 bases. This CDR3 contains 15 residues. The V gene end was trimmed by 6 bases and the J gene end by 6 bases; junction bases not matched to a gene: 8. CDR3 sequence reads: CASRPGLAATNEQFF. As DNA, the CDR3 is TGTGCCAGCAGGCCTGGACTAGCGGCGACCAATGAGCAGTTCTTC.